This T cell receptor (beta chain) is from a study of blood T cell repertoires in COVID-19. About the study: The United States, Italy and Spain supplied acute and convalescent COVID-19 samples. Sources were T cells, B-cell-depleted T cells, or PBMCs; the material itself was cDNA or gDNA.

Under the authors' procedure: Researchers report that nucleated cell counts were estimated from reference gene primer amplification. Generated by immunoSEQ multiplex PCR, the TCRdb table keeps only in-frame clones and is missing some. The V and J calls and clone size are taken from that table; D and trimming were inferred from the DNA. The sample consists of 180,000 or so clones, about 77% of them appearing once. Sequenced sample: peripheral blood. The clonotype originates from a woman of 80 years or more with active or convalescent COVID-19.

As DNA, the CDR3 is TGCGCCAGCAGCCAAGGGACTAGCGGGGGAGAGACCCAGTACTTC. As protein: CASSQGTSGGETQYF. The chain carries TRBV4-3 and TRBJ2-5, with 13 bases matching TRBD2. Germline loops: CDR1 LGHNA, CDR2 YSLEER. Losses at the gene ends were 1 base for V and 4 bases for J; bases not matched to a gene: 0. This CDR3 contains 15 residues.